Listed here are 10 T cell receptor beta chains from one sample, sequenced in a study of T cell responses to AZD1222 COVID-19 vaccine. This table comes from immunoSEQ multiplex PCR, and its TCRdb copy is limited to in-frame clones, with some not included. The sample records about 140,000 clones, more than 90% being singletons. The starting material was peripheral blood, obtained on day 0 of AZD1222 vaccination. All receptors come from an adult in good health.

V gene TRBV12-2 combines with J gene TRBJ2-5; the table assigns TRBD2, which was not confirmed against the DNA. TRBV12-2 is shown as a pseudogene. The CDR3 consists of 16 residues. For the CDR3, the DNA is TGTGCAAGTCCAAAATGCTGTCTAGAAGGTCAAGAGACCCAGTACTTC. This translates into CASPKCCLEGQETQYF.

The V call is TRBV3-1 (or the pseudogene TRBV3-2), the J call TRBJ2-2, with 10 bases fitting TRBD2. The junction had 6 bases not matched to a gene; V was cut back by 5 bases and J by 6 bases. This CDR3 spans 15 amino acids. Germline-derived CDR1 and CDR2 are LGHDT and YNNKEL (reference sequence). The CDR3 sequence is CASSFRAGGAGELFF. In DNA form, the CDR3 reads TGTGCCAGCAGCTTCCGAGCGGGAGGGGCCGGGGAGCTGTTTTTT.

J is TRBJ2-7 and V is TRBV11-2, with D possibly matching TRBD2 (5 bases). The V end was cut by 5 bases, the J end by 3 bases, with 14 bases between. The germline CDR1 and CDR2 sequences are SGHAT and FQNNGV. The CDR3 covers 14 residues. CDR3 sequence (DNA): TGTGCCAGCAGCCGGTCGGGGAGAAACTACGAGCAGTACTTC. Encoded protein: CASSRSGRNYEQYF.

The chain uses TRBV10-3 and TRBJ1-3, with D possibly being TRBD1 (5 bases). Trimming shortened V by 6 bases and J by 0 bases, and 12 bases separated the two germline ends. The CDR3 is 15 residues long. CDR1 is ENHRY and CDR2 is SYGVKD in the germline V gene. The DNA for the CDR3 is TGTGCCATCAGAATCCACAGGAGCTCTGGAAACACCATATATTTT. Its protein is CAIRIHRSSGNTIYF.

The V gene is TRBV10-3, the J gene TRBJ2-2; 9 bases agree with TRBD2. This CDR3 spans 18 amino acids. V lost 2 bases to trimming and J lost 0 bases; unmatched junction nucleotides: 7. Germline-derived CDR1 and CDR2 are ENHRY and SYGVKD. CDR3 in DNA: TGTGCCATCAGTGAGCGGTTAGCGGGAGCAGCGAACACCGGGGAGCTGTTTTTT. Translated, it gives CAISERLAGAANTGELFF.

The V call is TRBV5-6, the J call TRBJ2-5, with D possibly matching TRBD1 (6 bases). The CDR3 is 15 amino acids. Germline V gene data show CDR1 as SGHDT and CDR2 as YYEEEE. V gave up 4 bases and J gave up 5 bases, with 18 bases separating them. The CDR3 DNA sequence: TGTGCCAGCAGCCAACTACTCGGGACAATGGAGACCCAGTACTTC. This gives the protein CASSQLLGTMETQYF.

This clone was recorded only once. This chain connects TRBV5-1 to TRBJ2-2, with D hard to call. Germline assignment: CDR1 SGHRS and CDR2 YFSETQ. The V end lost 0 bases, the J end lost 1 base, and 7 bases lay between the germline ends. The CDR3 length is 15 residues. The CDR3 is CASSLVPGNTGELFF. The CDR3 DNA sequence: TGCGCCAGCAGCTTGGTACCTGGGAACACCGGGGAGCTGTTTTTT.

This chain connects TRBV5-1 to TRBJ1-4; D unresolved. CDR3 length: 18 amino acids. Germline CDR1 SGHRS, CDR2 YFSETQ. Trimming pared 3 bases from V and 0 bases from J, leaving 18 bases between. The chain's CDR3 is CASSSRGMISATNEKLFF. CDR3 nucleotide sequence: TGCGCCAGCAGCTCACGGGGTATGATCAGTGCAACTAATGAAAAACTGTTTTTT.

The count of this clone is one. In DNA, the CDR3 is TGTGCCAGCAGCTTGGTAAACCCAAATGAAAAACTGTTTTTT. This sequence encodes CASSLVNPNEKLFF. The chain is built from TRBV5-5 and TRBJ1-4; D not resolved. This CDR3 is built from 14 residues. Deletions cut 0 bases from V and 5 bases from J, with 8 bases between. The germline gives CDR1 SGHKS, CDR2 YYEKEE (reference sequence).

The chain joins TRBV4-2 to TRBJ1-2; 7 positions match TRBD1. Per the germline V gene, CDR1 is LGHNA and CDR2 is YNFKEQ. The junction had 9 bases not matched to a gene; V was cut back by 0 bases and J by 8 bases. CDR3 length: 15 residues. CDR3 protein: CASSQEADRVGGYTF. The CDR3 bases are TGTGCCAGCAGCCAAGAAGCCGACAGGGTAGGAGGCTACACCTTC.